The 18 T cell receptor beta chains given below trace back to one sample, sequenced in a study of cytotoxic CD8 clonotypes in ibrutinib-treated CLL. Using immunoSEQ multiplex PCR, the repertoire was profiled, and TCRdb retains in-frame clones only, with some absent. The sample gives some 47,000 clones, about three fifths of which show up once; about 29% is in the top ten. The sequencing here drew on PBMCs, taken after 24 months of ibrutinib treatment. These TCRs come from a human donor with chronic lymphocytic leukemia.

This clone was picked up one time. The rearrangement joins TRBV14 to TRBJ1-6; TRBD1 matches at 7 bases. This CDR3 has 15 residues. Germline-derived CDR1 and CDR2 are SGHDN and FVKESK. Germline trimming cut 4 bases from V and 3 bases from J; bases unmatched to any gene: 3. The CDR3 region has the DNA TGTGCCAGCAGCCCTACAGGGGTCTATAATTCACCCCTCCACTTT. Translation gives CASSPTGVYNSPLHF.

This clone was counted ten times or more. V and J are TRBV13 and TRBJ2-2; 10 positions match TRBD2. This CDR3 has 15 amino acids. The germline V gene has CDR1 PRHDT and CDR2 FYEKMQ (reference sequence). V trimming: 0 bases; J trimming: 6 bases; junction bases outside the gene matches: 1. The CDR3 DNA reads as TGTGCCAGCAGCTTAGGAGCGGGGGGGCCCGGGGAGCTGTTTTTT. Its translation: CASSLGAGGPGELFF.

This clone was seen a handful of times. This chain uses TRBV28 with TRBJ2-7; D is undetermined. V lost 6 bases and J lost 0, with 6 bases in between. Germline V gives CDR1 MDHEN, CDR2 SYDVKM. The CDR3 length is 12 residues. The CDR3 here is CASREPSYEQYF. CDR3 DNA sequence: TGTGCCAGCAGGGAACCCTCCTACGAGCAGTACTTC. The variable domain in full, completed from reference TRBV28 and TRBJ2-7, reads DVKVTQSSRYLVKRTGEKVFLECVQDMDHENMFWYRQDPGLGLRLIYFSYDVKMKEKGDIPEGYSVSREKKERFSLILESASTNQTSMYLCASREPSYEQYFGPGTRLTVT.

This chain connects TRBV14 to TRBJ2-3; D unclear. CDR3 length: 14 amino acids. In germline, CDR1 is SGHDN, CDR2 FVKESK. V was cut by 1 base and J by 6 bases, with 11 bases left in between. CDR3 protein: CASSQVTYYDTQYF. Here the CDR3 DNA reads TGTGCCAGCAGCCAAGTGACGTATTATGATACGCAGTATTTT.

This clone was recorded a few times. This chain joins TRBV7-6 and TRBJ2-7, with D hard to call. V lost 1 base and J lost 5, with 9 bases in between. The germline CDR1 and CDR2 sequences are SGHVS and FNYEAQ. This CDR3 spans 13 amino acids. For the CDR3, the DNA is TGTGCCAGCAGCTTAGGGATACGAGACGAGCAGTACTTC. Protein: CASSLGIRDEQYF.

This clone was seen a handful of times. The chain employs TRBV29-1 and TRBJ1-3, with 7 nucleotides matching TRBD1. J gave up 0 bases and V 4 bases, and 3 bases lay outside the gene matches. Germline CDR1 is SQVTM and CDR2 is ANQGSEA. The CDR3 has 14 amino acids. This CDR3 reads CSVAGQISGNTIYF. The CDR3 nucleotides are TGCAGCGTTGCGGGACAGATCTCTGGAAACACCATATATTTT.

The chain carries TRBV5-1 and TRBJ2-7; D perhaps matches TRBD2 (5 bases). Looked up from germline, CDR1 is SGHRS and CDR2 is YFSETQ. The CDR3 spans 15 residues. V dropped 4 bases and J dropped 4 bases, with 18 bases sitting between them. CDR3 protein: CASSISGRAGYEQYF. CDR3 sequence (DNA): TGCGCCAGCAGCATATCGGGTCGGGCGGGTTACGAGCAGTACTTC.

As for this clone: Distinct nucleotide sequences in the sample also encode this CDR3. The chain joins TRBV2 to TRBJ2-5; D gene unclear. The CDR3 sequence is 11 residues long. The V gene's germline CDR1 is SNHLY and CDR2 FYNNEI. The V end lost 1 base, the J end lost 3 bases, and 0 bases lay between the germline ends. As DNA, the CDR3 is TGTGCCAGCAGTGAAGAAGAGACCCAGTACTTC. This codes for CASSEEETQYF.

This clone is a singleton in its sample. The chain employs TRBV11-2 and TRBJ1-1, with D unresolved. The CDR3 is 15 residues long. Germline assignment: CDR1 SGHAT and CDR2 FQNNGV. Trimming cost V 1 base and J 1 base, with 10 bases left between them. The CDR3, as DNA: TGTGCCAGCAGCTTAGTGGGCAGAAAGAACACTGAAGCTTTCTTT. Residues: CASSLVGRKNTEAFF. The complete variable domain, with remaining parts taken from reference TRBV11-2 and TRBJ1-1, reads EAGVAQSPRYKIIEKRQSVAFWCNPISGHATLYWYQQILGQGPKLLIQFQNNGVVDDSQLPKDRFSAERLKGVDSTLKIQPAKLEDSAVYLCASSLVGRKNTEAFFGQGTRLTVV.

This chain uses TRBV5-1 with TRBJ1-1; tentative D call: TRBD1 (6 bases). Germline CDR1 and CDR2: SGHRS and YFSETQ. Trimming removed 7 bases from V and 0 bases from J, with 13 bases in between. The CDR3 is 14 residues long. CDR3 in DNA: TGCGCCAGCTCAAACCGGGACATGAACACTGAAGCTTTCTTT. This gives the protein CASSNRDMNTEAFF.

CDR3 coding DNA: TGTGCCAGTAGTAAAGGATGGGGCTCTGGGGCCAACGTCCTGACTTTC. This codes for CASSKGWGSGANVLTF. This chain links TRBV19 with TRBJ2-6; D remains unclear. The V end was cut by 4 bases, the J end by 0 bases, with 10 bases between. CDR1 LNHDA and CDR2 SQIVND come from the germline V gene (reference sequence). This CDR3 has 16 residues.

V gene TRBV5-1 combines with J gene TRBJ1-3, with D unclear. Trimming removed 0 bases at V and 8 bases at J, with 15 bases between. CDR1 and CDR2 from the germline V gene are SGHRS and YFSETQ. The CDR3 is 15 amino acids. The CDR3 DNA reads TGCGCCAGCAGCTTGGAGGATCGGCGGGAAGACACCATATATTTT. This gives the protein CASSLEDRREDTIYF.

This clone was recorded many times. The junction differs from germline at one of its ends, possibly a read error. The chain has TRBV19 and TRBJ1-1; unclear D gene. The CDR3 length is 10 residues. Germline V gives CDR1 LNHDA, CDR2 SQIVND (reference sequence). The CDR3 reads CSTGYTEAFF. In DNA, the CDR3 is TGCTCTACCGGGTACACTGAAGCTTTCTTT.

The chain couples TRBV5-1 to TRBJ2-5; D is undetermined. The CDR3 loop spans 12 amino acids. V was clipped by 0 bases and J by 3 bases, with 3 bases between them. Germline CDR1 reads SGHRS; CDR2 reads YFSETQ. CDR3 coding DNA: TGCGCCAGCAGCTTGGTTAAAGAGACCCAGTACTTC. As protein: CASSLVKETQYF.

The gene calls are TRBV18 and TRBJ2-1; D remains unclear. CDR3 size: 13 residues. Trimming removed 5 bases from V and 5 bases from J, with 10 bases in between. The germline gives CDR1 KGHSH, CDR2 LQKENI. Here the CDR3 reads CASSGPLHNEQFF. The CDR3 nucleotides read TGTGCCAGCTCAGGACCTCTCCACAATGAGCAGTTCTTC.

This clone was counted at least ten times. The chain couples TRBV4-1 to TRBJ2-7; possibly TRBD1 or TRBD2 for D (6 bases each). Germline V lookup: CDR1 MGHRA, CDR2 YSYEKL. CDR3 length: 16 amino acids. Trimming left V 4 bases short and J 4 bases short, with 20 bases between. The CDR3 DNA reads TGCGCCAGCAGCCTATTTATAGTGGGGGGCCGGTACGAGCAGTACTTC. It translates to CASSLFIVGGRYEQYF.

The chain uses TRBV11-2 and TRBJ2-5, with D perhaps matching TRBD1 (6 bases). Trimming stripped 1 base from V and 3 bases from J, with 15 bases between. Per the germline V gene, CDR1 is SGHAT and CDR2 is FQNNGV. CDR3 length equals 16 residues. The CDR3 loop is CASSLVTGRGKETQYF. CDR3 nucleotides: TGTGCCAGCAGCTTAGTGACAGGTCGTGGAAAAGAGACCCAGTACTTC.

The V and J genes are TRBV2 and TRBJ1-2, with D tentatively TRBD1 (6 bases). CDR3 length: 12 residues. Germline-derived CDR1 and CDR2 are SNHLY and FYNNEI. The V end lost 3 bases, the J end lost 4 bases, and 6 bases lay between the germline ends. CDR3 loop: CASSEDSYGYTF. The CDR3 DNA reads as TGTGCCAGCAGTGAGGACAGCTATGGCTACACCTTC. Combining the CDR3 with reference TRBV2 and TRBJ1-2 gives the whole variable domain EPEVTQTPSHQVTQMGQEVILRCVPISNHLYFYWYRQILGQKVEFLVSFYNNEISEKSEIFDDQFSVERPDGSNFTLKIRSTKLEDSAMYFCASSEDSYGYTFGSGTRLTVV.